A single sample gave rise to the 5 T cell receptor beta chains below, sequenced in a study of a mutant IDH1 vaccine in newly diagnosed glioma. For these receptors, no antigen is known. The time point here: week 5, during vaccination. Alongside topical imiquimod, each dose of vaccine comprised 300 ug of mutant IDH1 20-mer peptide. Produced via immunoSEQ multiplex PCR; TCRdb's table is partial and in-frame only. The sample contains approximately 57,000 clones, 65% to 90% of which appear only once. Sequencing used PBMCs, obtained from a glioma patient whose treatment included an IDH1 peptide vaccine. The receptors shown here come from a woman aged 18-29 years with glioma. Some clones in this sample may be carry-over from other donors' samples.

The rearrangement links TRBV4-1 to TRBJ1-2; D unclear. Per germline, CDR1 MGHRA and CDR2 YSYEKL. The V gene lost 5 bases and the J gene lost 6 bases, with 16 bases spanning the gap. The CDR3 covers 14 residues. The CDR3 nucleotides are TGCGCCAGCAGCACTGTCCCTGTGGGTCATGGCTACACCTTC. This sequence encodes CASSTVPVGHGYTF.

The rearrangement links TRBV6-5 to TRBJ1-2; D perhaps matches TRBD1 (5 bases). The V gene lost 0 bases and the J gene lost 4 bases, with 9 bases spanning the gap. This CDR3 spans 14 amino acids. The germline gives CDR1 MNHEY, CDR2 SVGAGI. The CDR3 nucleotides are TGTGCCAGCAGTTACTCCGAGGGGAGCTATGGCTACACCTTC. Residues: CASSYSEGSYGYTF.

The gene calls are TRBV7-8 and TRBJ2-1, with D possibly called TRBD1 or TRBD2 (5 bases each). The CDR3 runs to 14 residues. Trimming shortened V by 7 bases and J by 9 bases, and 19 bases separated the two germline ends. The germline CDR1 and CDR2 sequences are SGHVS and FQNEAQ. Here the CDR3 DNA reads TGTGCCAGCACTTTCGAGGGGCGCCGCGGTGAGCAGTTCTTC. Amino acids: CASTFEGRRGEQFF.

This chain links TRBV7-2 with TRBJ2-5, with D tentatively TRBD1 (5 bases). The CDR3 totals 14 residues. V lost 4 bases, J lost 5 bases, and 14 bases lay in between. CDR1 SGHTA and CDR2 FQGNSA come from the germline V gene. The CDR3 coding sequence is TGTGCCAGCAGCTGGGGCTCCCTGATGGAGACCCAGTACTTC. Its protein product is CASSWGSLMETQYF.

This chain links TRBV2 with TRBJ1-2; D remains ambiguous. Trimming left V 2 bases short and J 12 bases short, with 16 bases between. The length of the CDR3 is 13 residues. Germline V gene sequence: CDR1 SNHLY, CDR2 FYNNEI. CDR3 coding DNA: TGTGCCAGCAGTGAATGGGGTCACCTCATGAACACCTTC. Amino acids: CASSEWGHLMNTF. Looking up the rest from reference TRBV2 and TRBJ1-2 gives the full variable domain: EPEVTQTPSHQVTQMGQEVILRCVPISNHLYFYWYRQILGQKVEFLVSFYNNEISEKSEIFDDQFSVERPDGSNFTLKIRSTKLEDSAMYFCASSEWGHLMNTFGSGTRLTVV.